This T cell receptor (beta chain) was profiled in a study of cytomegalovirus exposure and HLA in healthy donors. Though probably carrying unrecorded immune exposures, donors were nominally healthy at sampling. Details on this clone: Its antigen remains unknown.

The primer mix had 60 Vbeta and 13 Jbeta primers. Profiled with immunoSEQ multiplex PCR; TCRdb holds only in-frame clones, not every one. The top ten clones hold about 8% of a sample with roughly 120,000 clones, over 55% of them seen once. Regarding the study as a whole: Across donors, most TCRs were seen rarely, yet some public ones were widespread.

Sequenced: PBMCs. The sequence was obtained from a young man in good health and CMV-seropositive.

CDR3 in DNA: TGTGCCAGCAGTGAGATAGGTCGCGGGGGGGCGCAAGAGCAGTTCTTC. Its protein is CASSEIGRGGAQEQFF. The V call is TRBV2, the J call TRBJ2-1, with 9 nucleotides matching TRBD2. CDR3 length equals 16 residues. J gave up 10 bases and V 3 bases, and 13 bases lay outside the gene matches. CDR1 SNHLY and CDR2 FYNNEI come from the germline V gene.